This T cell receptor beta chain is drawn from a study of PD-1 blockade in classical Hodgkin lymphoma (dated by TCRdb to about 2020). In terms of the full investigation: Nivolumab dosing was 3 mg/kg intravenously every 2 weeks, continuing until either disease progression or unacceptable toxicity. The study used TCR beta sequencing and CyTOF to define a peripheral blood immune signature of response to PD-1 blockade in classical Hodgkin lymphoma. Broad study findings and their caveats: Lower diversity was observed in patients in whom nivolumab was started less than 1 year after ASCT, and these patients were excluded from later analyses so that confounding by immune reconstitution would be avoided. Trial patients achieving complete response had baseline diversity similar to newly diagnosed patients, whereas partial responders and progressors had significantly lower diversity. The study was limited to a single clinical trial cohort, and causes of repertoire differences, possibly disease activity or prior therapy, remained undefined. By C4D1, a significant rise was seen in CD4+ TCR diversity but not in CD8+ TCR diversity (p=0.0027 vs p=0.16), and the rise was most apparent among complete responders (p=0.02). Baseline TCR diversity was reported to be lower in newly diagnosed patients than in healthy donors and to be lower still in relapsed/refractory patients.

Genomic DNA was extracted with the Qiagen DNeasy kit from unsorted PBMCs and from negatively selected CD4+ and CD8+ fractions. TCR beta CDR3 regions were amplified by immunoSEQ multiplex PCR using primers annealing to V and J segments. Amplification bias was minimized using a synthetic immune receptor repertoire, and residual bias was removed computationally after sequencing. The authors' analysis ran thus. Custom Python scripts were used to quantify repertoire diversity as the Shannon entropy index. Unsorted, CD4+ and CD8+ repertoires were analyzed separately, except for combined analyses in which CD4+ and CD8+ sequences were merged in silico. Clonal expansion was defined as at least a 2-fold frequency increase after treatment relative to C1D1, with a pseudocount of 0.5 for undetected baseline clones. Singleton clones were defined as clones with 0 or 1 copy at C1D1, and non-singleton clones were defined as clones with 2 or more copies. Clones expanded in unsorted samples were annotated as CD4+, CD8+ or unknown by matching protein sequences in sorted samples from the same patient. Wilcoxon tests were applied to paired samples to test diversity changes from C1D1 to C4D1. The clones in this table, taken by TCRdb from immuneACCESS, are in-frame only. Not every clone is retained; where verified, under half of the shortfall comes from an unresolved V gene, and the cause of the rest is unknown. D and trimming come from the DNA, and the V and J calls and clone size come from that table. This sample gives some 41,000 clones in total; approximately 70% of them show up just once. The ten most abundant clones make up 2.5% to 3% of the sample.

The time point label of this sample denotes: cycle 2 day 1 (C2D1) of nivolumab. Every trial patient had relapsed after autologous stem cell transplantation, and cohorts A, B and C differed in prior brentuximab vedotin exposure. The trial cohort was composed of some 57 patients with relapsed/refractory classical Hodgkin lymphoma, for whom complete response, partial response or progressive disease was recorded as best overall response. Trial patients were treated with single-agent nivolumab in the multi-cohort phase II CheckMate 205 trial. An independent review committee assessed best overall response by applying the 2007 International Working Group response criteria. Trial PBMCs were collected just before the start of nivolumab (C1D1) and during therapy at cycle 2 day 1 and cycle 4 day 1. Peripheral blood was collected in 8 mL Vacutainer Cell Preparation Tubes, from which PBMCs were isolated by centrifugation and then cryopreserved.

This clone came up once. Which antigen it targets is not known. The sample holds no much larger clone one base away, and base qualities are not on file. Via the germline V gene, CDR1 is MDHEN and CDR2 SYDVKM. Trimming takes 1 base from V and 2 bases from J, and the germline ends sit 19 bases apart. From the cysteine up to the phenylalanine, the CDR3 has a length of 18 residues. Only CDR3 DNA remains: 54 bases, in frame from the first base. The chain uses TRBV28 and TRBJ2-3, with the D gene not confidently named. The specimen comprised peripheral blood mononuclear cells (PBMCs), sampled before the second cycle of nivolumab. This receptor was obtained from a human donor with classical Hodgkin lymphoma. At the DNA level, the sequence is TGTGCCAGCAGTTTATCATGGGCGGTCCGCGGTCCCACAGATACGCAGTATTTT. Protein translation: CASSLSWAVRGPTDTQYF.